A selection of T cell receptor beta chains follows, all from one sample in a study of blood T cell repertoires in COVID-19. Profiled with immunoSEQ multiplex PCR; TCRdb holds only in-frame clones, not every one. The sample lists roughly 500,000 clones, roughly 88% seen once, with 3.2% in the top ten. The sequencing input was peripheral blood. These receptors all stem from a human donor in a cohort sampled during active COVID-19. Both conserved end residues are part of each CDR3. The order of the fields is D gene, clone size, J gene, V gene, CDR3 DNA, CDR3 protein. A D gene is named only where the DNA matches it firmly. Clone sizes are given selectively: once, few, many, or a class where the clone is expanded.

d_gene: NA
abundance: NA
j_gene: TRBJ1-3
v_gene: TRBV13
CDR3nt: TGTGCCAGCAGCCTCGGTCGCCTCTCTGGAAACACCATATATTTT
CDR3aa: CASSLGRLSGNTIYF

d_gene: NA
abundance: once
j_gene: TRBJ1-6
v_gene: TRBV5-1
CDR3nt: TGCGCCAGCAGCCTGGGTTATATCGATAATTCACCCCTCCACTTT
CDR3aa: CASSLGYIDNSPLHF

d_gene: NA
abundance: NA
j_gene: TRBJ1-2
v_gene: TRBV7-3
CDR3nt: TGTGCCAGCAGCTTGTACAGGGTCTCTAACTATGGCTACACCTTC
CDR3aa: CASSLYRVSNYGYTF

d_gene: NA
abundance: many
j_gene: TRBJ2-2
v_gene: TRBV6-5
CDR3nt: TGTGCCAGCAGTTACGTGGGCGGGGAAGGGCACGGGGAGCTGTTTTTT
CDR3aa: CASSYVGGEGHGELFF

d_gene: NA
abundance: NA
j_gene: TRBJ2-3
v_gene: TRBV3-1/TRBV3-2
CDR3nt: TGTGCCAGCAGCCAAGAACAAATCTCCCAGTATTTT
CDR3aa: CASSQEQISQYF

d_gene: TRBD2
abundance: NA
j_gene: TRBJ2-1
v_gene: TRBV6-1
CDR3nt: TGTGCCAGCAGTGATGGGATCAGGACTAGCTCGCCCCCTGAGCAGTTCTTC
CDR3aa: CASSDGIRTSSPPEQFF

d_gene: TRBD2
abundance: NA
j_gene: TRBJ2-1
v_gene: TRBV7-3
CDR3nt: TGTGCCAGCAGCGCCCTAGCGGGAGGGCACGACAATGAGCAGTTCTTC
CDR3aa: CASSALAGGHDNEQFF

d_gene: TRBD1
abundance: NA
j_gene: TRBJ2-3
v_gene: TRBV12-5
CDR3nt: TGTGCTAGTGGTGGGGACAGTCCCTTTTTGGCAGATACGCAGTATTTT
CDR3aa: CASGGDSPFLADTQYF

d_gene: NA
abundance: NA
j_gene: TRBJ2-3
v_gene: TRBV30
CDR3nt: TGTGCCTGGCAGGGATGGGCAGATACGCAGTATTTT
CDR3aa: CAWQGWADTQYF

d_gene: TRBD2
abundance: once
j_gene: TRBJ2-1
v_gene: TRBV5-4
CDR3nt: TGTGCCAGCAGGTTCGGGACTAGCGGTTACAATGAGCAGTTCTTC
CDR3aa: CASRFGTSGYNEQFF

d_gene: TRBD1
abundance: NA
j_gene: TRBJ1-5
v_gene: TRBV30
CDR3nt: TGTGCCTGGAGTGGGAGGGACAGCATCTTAAATCAGCCCCAGCATTTT
CDR3aa: CAWSGRDSILNQPQHF

d_gene: NA
abundance: NA
j_gene: TRBJ2-2
v_gene: TRBV18
CDR3nt: TGTGCCAGCTCACCCCTGACAGGCCTGAACACCGGGGAGCTGTTTTTT
CDR3aa: CASSPLTGLNTGELFF

d_gene: NA
abundance: NA
j_gene: TRBJ2-4
v_gene: TRBV3-1/TRBV3-2
CDR3nt: TGTGCCAGCAGCCAAATTGGCAGGGCCGGCAAAAACATTCAGTACTTC
CDR3aa: CASSQIGRAGKNIQYF

d_gene: TRBD2
abundance: NA
j_gene: TRBJ2-2
v_gene: TRBV7-9
CDR3nt: TGTGCCAGCAGCTTCCTCCGGCGGGAGGGTAGCGGGGAGCTGTTTTTT
CDR3aa: CASSFLRREGSGELFF

d_gene: TRBD2
abundance: NA
j_gene: TRBJ2-1
v_gene: TRBV4-1
CDR3nt: TGCGCCAGCAGCCAAGATCCAGGACTAGCGGTTTACCCCTACAATGAGCAGTTCTTC
CDR3aa: CASSQDPGLAVYPYNEQFF

d_gene: NA
abundance: NA
j_gene: TRBJ1-5
v_gene: TRBV7-9
CDR3nt: TGTGCCAGCAGCCGCGGGACTCAGCCTAGCAATCAGCCCCAGCATTTT
CDR3aa: CASSRGTQPSNQPQHF